Following are 30 T cell receptor beta chains from one sample sequenced in a study of regulatory T cells in long-lasting Graves disease. Construction of the TCR beta libraries employed iRepertoire HTBI primers in conjunction with Arm-PCR of CDR3 regions. TCRdb redid the calling of the multiplex PCR reads with MiXCR, one entry per CDR3 protein. Of under 700,000 distinct CDR3 sequences listed, about 16% are singletons. Regarding time point: newly diagnosed GD, antithyroid drugs for less than 3 months. RNA extracted from PBMCs served as the sequencing template. This sample also appeared in a second study, on T cells in Graves' hyperthyroidism and ophthalmopathy.

The specimen was peripheral blood mononuclear cells (PBMCs), collected at new diagnosis, from a patient treated with antithyroid drugs. The receptors were gathered from a woman aged 35-60 years with Graves disease.

This clonotype was seen a handful of times. The rearrangement uses TRBV4-1 and TRBJ2-5, with D unresolved. V was pared by 1 base and J by 2 bases, with 8 bases between. This CDR3 comprises 14 residues. The V gene's germline CDR1 is MGHRA and CDR2 YSYEKL. The CDR3 loop reads CASSQVQAQETQYF. The CDR3 nucleotides read TGCGCCAGCAGCCAAGTACAAGCTCAAGAGACCCAGTACTTC.

At least ten counts were recorded for this clonotype. This chain uses TRBV2 with TRBJ1-1, with 10 bases lining up with TRBD1. CDR3 length: 13 residues. Germline V gene lookup returns CDR1 SNHLY and CDR2 FYNNEI. V dropped 7 bases and J dropped 4; count of bases not matched to a gene: 3. DNA of the CDR3: TGTGCCAGCAAGACAGGGGGCCTCACTGAAGCTTTCTTT. Translated, it gives CASKTGGLTEAFF.

This clonotype was recorded at least ten times. The rearrangement uses TRBV18 and TRBJ1-1; D remains ambiguous. Deletions cut 2 bases from V and 6 bases from J, with 13 bases between. The CDR3 has 14 residues. Germline assignment: CDR1 KGHSH and CDR2 LQKENI. As DNA, the CDR3 is TGTGCCAGCTCACCAGTAGCCGGGAGCGCTGAAGCTTTCTTT. It encodes CASSPVAGSAEAFF. The full variable domain, completed using reference TRBV18 and TRBJ1-1, is NAGVMQNPRHLVRRRGQEARLRCSPMKGHSHVYWYRQLPEEGLKFMVYLQKENIIDESGMPKERFSAEFPKEGPSILRIQQVVRGDSAAYFCASSPVAGSAEAFFGQGTRLTVV.

This clonotype showed up many times. The rearrangement joins TRBV3-1 to TRBJ1-2; D unresolved. Germline CDR1 reads LGHDT; CDR2 reads YNNKEL (reference sequence). V gave up 8 bases and J gave up 8 bases, with 15 bases separating them. The CDR3 is 12 residues long. The CDR3 loop reads CASYVTAWGYTF. DNA of the CDR3: TGTGCCAGCTACGTGACGGCTTGGGGCTACACCTTC. Full variable domain (outside the CDR3, taken from reference TRBV3-1 and TRBJ1-2): DTAVSQTPKYLVTQMGNDKSIKCEQNLGHDTMYWYKQDSKKFLKIMFSYNNKELIINETVPNRFSPKSPDKAHLNLHINSLELGDSAVYFCASYVTAWGYTFGSGTRLTVV.

Concerning this clonotype: A much larger clone is a single base away; this may be a read error. This chain links TRBV12-3 or TRBV12-4 with TRBJ2-2; TRBD1 aligns across 7 bases. CDR3 length: 15 residues. The chain's CDR3 is CASSLTTGNTGDLFF. The DNA for the CDR3 is TGTGCCAGCAGTTTGACGACAGGGAACACCGGGGACCTGTTTTTT.

At least ten counts were recorded for this clonotype. An end of the junction does not agree with germline; a read error may underlie this. This sequence joins TRBV3-1 and TRBJ2-1, with a weak D call TRBD2 (6 bases). Germline values: CDR1 LGHDT, CDR2 YNNKEL (reference sequence). This CDR3 region has 9 residues. The CDR3, as DNA: TGTGCCAGCAGCCGCGGGCGGGGCTTC. Encoded protein: CASSRGRGF.

This clonotype was seen ten or more times. This chain uses TRBV28 with TRBJ1-1, with 9 bases aligning to TRBD1. J lost 3 bases, V lost 6 bases, and 2 bases had no gene match. The CDR3 loop spans 13 amino acids. Germline lookup yields CDR1 MDHEN and CDR2 SYDVKM. In DNA form, the CDR3 reads TGTGCCAGCAGCCGGACAGGGGACACTGAAGCTTTCTTT. The encoded protein is CASSRTGDTEAFF.

This sequence joins TRBV29-1 and TRBJ1-4, with 8 bases identical to TRBD1. The CDR3 is 13 amino acids. Germline V gives CDR1 SQVTM, CDR2 ANQGSEA. J was trimmed by 5 bases and V by 2 bases; bases with no gene match: 1. In DNA, the CDR3 is TGCAGCGTTGAATGGACAGGGAATGAAAAACTGTTTTTT. Protein product: CSVEWTGNEKLFF.

This clonotype has just a few counts. In DNA form, the CDR3 reads TGTGCCTGGGAGGCCGCTGGTGAAGCTTTCTTT. It yields the protein CAWEAAGEAFF. The chain links TRBV30 to TRBJ1-1; D not certain. CDR1 and CDR2 from the germline V gene are GTSNPN and SVGIG (reference sequence). The CDR3 sequence is 11 residues long. Trimming removed 5 bases at V and 7 bases at J, with 11 bases between. Filled out from reference TRBV30 and TRBJ1-1, the complete variable domain reads SQTIHQWPATLVQPVGSPLSLECTVEGTSNPNLYWYRQAAGRGLQLLFYSVGIGQISSEVPQNLSASRPQDRQFILSSKKLLLSDSGFYLCAWEAAGEAFFGQGTRLTVV.

This clonotype occurred a few times. The J gene is TRBJ2-4, the V gene TRBV6-2 or TRBV6-3; D remains ambiguous. Deletions cut 0 bases from V and 0 bases from J, with 6 bases between. This CDR3 spans 15 amino acids. Per germline, CDR1 MNHEY and CDR2 SVGEGT. Here the CDR3 reads CASSYSGLAKNIQYF. The CDR3 DNA reads TGTGCCAGCAGTTACTCAGGCCTAGCCAAAAACATTCAGTACTTC.

The chain uses TRBV13 and TRBJ1-4, with 8 positions matching TRBD1. Germline V CDR1 and CDR2: PRHDT, FYEKMQ (reference sequence). CDR3 length: 17 residues. V lost 6 bases, J lost 4 bases, and 13 bases stayed unmatched. The CDR3 nucleotides are TGTGCCAGCAGTCATACAGGGGGAGGTTCGATTAATGAAAAACTGTTTTTT. It yields the protein CASSHTGGGSINEKLFF.

This clonotype was seen at least ten times. V and J are TRBV9 and TRBJ2-1; 9 bases align to TRBD2. This CDR3 contains 15 residues. Germline lookup yields CDR1 SGDLS and CDR2 YYNGEE. The V gene end was trimmed by 0 bases and the J gene end by 6 bases; junction bases not matched to a gene: 4. The CDR3 here is CASSVVAGGPNEQFF. CDR3 nucleotide sequence: TGTGCCAGCAGCGTAGTTGCGGGGGGGCCCAATGAGCAGTTCTTC.

The V and J genes are TRBV2 and TRBJ1-4; tentatively, D is TRBD1 (6 bases). The CDR3 runs to 15 residues. V lost 6 bases to trimming and J lost 7 bases, with 18 bases between them. Germline-derived CDR1 and CDR2 are SNHLY and FYNNEI. The CDR3 nucleotides are TGTGCCAGCAGGCCCGTGGGGGGGCTGGCTGAAAAACTGTTTTTT. Protein product: CASRPVGGLAEKLFF.

As for this clonotype: Being one base from a much bigger clone, this may be a read error. The chain has TRBV12-3 or TRBV12-4 and TRBJ2-3; a possible D gene is TRBD1 (6 bases). The CDR3 is 15 amino acids. CDR3 in DNA: TGTGCCAGCGGTTTAGCAGGGCAGGGGCCAGATACGCAGTATTTT. Translated, it gives CASGLAGQGPDTQYF.

This clonotype appeared many times. This chain links TRBV30 with TRBJ1-5, with D possibly TRBD1 on 6 matching bases. CDR1 is GTSNPN and CDR2 is SVGIG in the germline V gene (reference sequence). The CDR3 is 14 amino acids. V was trimmed by 3 bases and J by 3 bases, leaving 12 bases between them. The CDR3 protein is CAWSRTGANQPQHF. In nucleotides, the CDR3 is TGTGCCTGGAGCCGGACGGGGGCCAATCAGCCCCAGCATTTT.

This clonotype has ten or more counts. This chain uses TRBV6-1 with TRBJ1-4; maybe TRBD1 (6 bases). Germline lookup yields CDR1 MNHNS and CDR2 SASEGT. V shed 2 bases and J shed 5 bases, with 15 bases lying between them. The CDR3 covers 16 residues. The CDR3 here is CASSENLGHLNEKLFF. In DNA, the CDR3 is TGTGCCAGCAGTGAAAATTTGGGACATCTCAATGAAAAACTGTTTTTT.

V usage is TRBV7-2 and J usage is TRBJ1-3; D is unclear. Germline assignment: CDR1 SGHTA and CDR2 FQGNSA. The length of the CDR3 is 14 residues. V shed 1 base and J shed 4 bases, with 8 bases lying between them. The CDR3 reads CASSLDPPGNTIYF. The CDR3 DNA reads TGTGCCAGCAGCTTAGACCCTCCCGGAAACACCATATATTTT.

This chain joins TRBV5-1 and TRBJ2-2; tentative D call: TRBD2 (6 bases). The CDR3 extends over 16 amino acids. Looked up from germline, CDR1 is SGHRS and CDR2 is YFSETQ. V was trimmed by 7 bases and J by 3 bases, leaving 19 bases between them. CDR3 protein: CASLSRGESYTGELFF. In nucleotides, the CDR3 is TGCGCCAGCCTCTCTCGCGGGGAGAGTTACACCGGGGAGCTGTTTTTT.

This clonotype was counted ten times or more. V usage is TRBV12-3 or TRBV12-4 and J usage is TRBJ1-2; D is undetermined. V lost 1 base to trimming and J lost 3 bases, with 3 bases between them. CDR3 length: 12 amino acids. DNA for the CDR3: TGTGCCAGCAGTTTAGGTCACTATGGCTACACCTTC. Translation gives CASSLGHYGYTF.

The CDR3 spells CASSLGLADVMETQYF. CDR3 DNA: TGTGCCAGCAGTCTTGGACTAGCGGACGTGATGGAGACCCAGTACTTC. V and J are TRBV12-3 or TRBV12-4 and TRBJ2-1; 10 nucleotides agree with TRBD2. The J call may be wrong; the DNA end is better matched by TRBJ2-5. The CDR3 has 16 residues.

This clonotype was detected many times. The rearrangement uses TRBV20-1 and TRBJ2-1, with TRBD2 matching 10 bases. The CDR3 runs 15 residues. Germline CDR1 reads DFQATT; CDR2 reads SNEGSKA (reference sequence). V shed 0 bases and J 10 bases; nucleotides not matched to a gene: 9. The CDR3 bases are TGCAGTGCTAGAGATCTGCAGCGGGGGGGCAGGGAGCAGTTCTTC. It codes for CSARDLQRGGREQFF.

The chain recombines TRBV25-1 with TRBJ1-1, with 7 positions matching TRBD1. With V trimmed by 3 bases and J by 5 bases, 9 bases remained unmatched. Germline lookup yields CDR1 MGHDK and CDR2 SYGVNS. The CDR3 is 15 amino acids. CDR3 loop: CASSDFSQQGTEAFF. DNA of the CDR3: TGTGCCAGCAGTGATTTCTCCCAACAGGGGACTGAAGCTTTCTTT.

The rearrangement uses TRBV19 and TRBJ2-2; TRBD1 matches 12 bases. The CDR3 is 18 amino acids. J lost 3 bases, V lost 9 bases, and 14 bases had no gene match. Per germline, CDR1 LNHDA and CDR2 SQIVND (reference sequence). The chain's CDR3 is CASRSGTGGSWDTGELFF. The CDR3 DNA reads as TGTGCCAGCAGATCTGGGACAGGGGGCAGTTGGGACACCGGGGAGCTGTTTTTT.

This clonotype was picked up many times. The chain recombines TRBV27 with TRBJ1-1, with D maybe TRBD1 (6 bases). V dropped 6 bases and J dropped 4 bases, with 12 bases sitting between them. The CDR3 is 13 amino acids. The germline V gene has CDR1 MNHEY and CDR2 SMNVEV (reference sequence). CDR3 protein: CASSQGTLTEAFF. The CDR3 DNA is TGTGCCAGCAGCCAGGGGACCCTCACTGAAGCTTTCTTT.

This clonotype was counted at least ten times. The genes are TRBV5-1 and TRBJ2-7; D remains ambiguous. The germline V gene has CDR1 SGHRS and CDR2 YFSETQ. Trimming removed 1 base from V and 3 bases from J, with 11 bases in between. This CDR3 comprises 14 residues. CDR3 nucleotide sequence: TGCGCCAGCAGCTTGAGTGCTATCAACTACGAGCAGTACTTC. Its protein is CASSLSAINYEQYF. The variable domain in full, completed from reference TRBV5-1 and TRBJ2-7, reads KAGVTQTPRYLIKTRGQQVTLSCSPISGHRSVSWYQQTPGQGLQFLFEYFSETQRNKGNFPGRFSGRQFSNSRSEMNVSTLELGDSALYLCASSLSAINYEQYFGPGTRLTVT.

This clonotype was recorded at least ten times. The V call is TRBV6-1, the J call TRBJ2-1; no firm D call. This CDR3 comprises 13 residues. The germline CDR1 and CDR2 sequences are MNHNS and SASEGT. V lost 5 bases and J lost 6, with 11 bases in between. The CDR3 DNA reads as TGTGCCAGCAGTCGACCAGGCGGCAATGAGCAGTTCTTC. Protein sequence: CASSRPGGNEQFF.

V is TRBV19 and J is TRBJ1-6, with 10 bases aligning to TRBD1. The CDR3 has 15 amino acids. The V gene's germline CDR1 is LNHDA and CDR2 SQIVND (reference sequence). V was pared by 6 bases and J by 10 bases, with 9 bases of the junction left unmatched. CDR3 in DNA: TGTGCCAGTAGCGTCGGGACAGGGGTAGGGTCACCCCTCCACTTT. It codes for CASSVGTGVGSPLHF.

With respect to this clonotype: A read error may explain this, as a much larger clone is one base away. This chain connects TRBV5-1 to TRBJ2-3, with 8 bases identical to TRBD2. V lost 5 bases, J lost 5 bases, and 13 bases stayed unmatched. Per germline, CDR1 SGHRS and CDR2 YFSETQ. The CDR3 is 16 amino acids. The CDR3 loop is CASRTAGAGGRDTQYF. CDR3 DNA sequence: TGCGCCAGCAGAACCGCAGGGGCGGGGGGCAGAGATACGCAGTATTTT.

This clonotype was seen repeatedly, ten times or more. This CDR3 is CASSLEGGASGGYTF. Here the CDR3 DNA reads TGTGCCAGCAGCTTAGAGGGTGGGGCATCTGGCGGCTACACCTTC. The chain has TRBV11-2 and TRBJ1-2; D possibly corresponds to TRBD1 (5 bases). V was pared by 0 bases and J by 8 bases, with 16 bases between. There are 15 residues in the CDR3. The V gene's germline CDR1 is SGHAT and CDR2 FQNNGV. Looking up the rest from reference TRBV11-2 and TRBJ1-2 gives the full variable domain: EAGVAQSPRYKIIEKRQSVAFWCNPISGHATLYWYQQILGQGPKLLIQFQNNGVVDDSQLPKDRFSAERLKGVDSTLKIQPAKLEDSAVYLCASSLEGGASGGYTFGSGTRLTVV.

In its sample, this clonotype was seen a few times. The genes are TRBV30 and TRBJ2-6, with D maybe TRBD1 (6 bases). Germline assignment: CDR1 GTSNPN and CDR2 SVGIG (reference sequence). V was cut by 5 bases and J by 0 bases, with 20 bases left in between. This CDR3 region has 18 residues. The chain's CDR3 is CAWAHGAVGASGANVLTF. CDR3 in DNA: TGTGCCTGGGCCCACGGGGCCGTGGGGGCCTCTGGGGCCAACGTCCTGACTTTC.